The rows below give T cell receptor beta chains drawn from one sample of a study of blood T cell repertoires in COVID-19. Data came from immunoSEQ multiplex PCR; TCRdb stores just in-frame clones and leaves some out. The sample lists about 150,000 clones, approximately 80% occurring once. Sequencing was done on a sample of peripheral blood. The receptors originated from a woman between 45 and 60 years old in a cohort sampled during active or convalescent COVID-19. CDR3s include the opening cysteine and the closing phenylalanine or tryptophan. D genes are given only for firm matches.

cdr3_aa v_call d_call j_call
CASSLLGRMNTEAFF TRBV27 . TRBJ1-1
CARDRESFNSPLHF TRBV6-4 TRBD1 TRBJ1-6
CASSLSTGGETQYF TRBV5-1 TRBD1 TRBJ2-5
CASTPLDRVFGAFF TRBV6-5 . TRBJ1-1
CASSNSRCPPLHF TRBV21-1 . TRBJ1-6
CASSKLGNVRGTDTQYF TRBV18 . TRBJ2-3
CASSPGRTDTQYF TRBV18 . TRBJ2-3
CASDQRGPYEAFF TRBV6-4 . TRBJ1-1
CASSQEGTSGGAYEQYF TRBV3-1/TRBV3-2 TRBD2 TRBJ2-7
CASSTGETGELFF TRBV25-1 TRBD1 TRBJ2-2
CAIRGDRDNSPLHF TRBV10-3 TRBD1 TRBJ1-6
CASRAAASTDTQYF TRBV11-3 . TRBJ2-3
CASSIGRQGITGELFF TRBV19 TRBD1 TRBJ2-2
CASTPFWSLNTEAFF TRBV2 . TRBJ1-1
CAWSVLSRGGYTF TRBV30 . TRBJ1-2
CASSFRFSSPDRGNTIYF TRBV5-5 TRBD1 TRBJ1-3